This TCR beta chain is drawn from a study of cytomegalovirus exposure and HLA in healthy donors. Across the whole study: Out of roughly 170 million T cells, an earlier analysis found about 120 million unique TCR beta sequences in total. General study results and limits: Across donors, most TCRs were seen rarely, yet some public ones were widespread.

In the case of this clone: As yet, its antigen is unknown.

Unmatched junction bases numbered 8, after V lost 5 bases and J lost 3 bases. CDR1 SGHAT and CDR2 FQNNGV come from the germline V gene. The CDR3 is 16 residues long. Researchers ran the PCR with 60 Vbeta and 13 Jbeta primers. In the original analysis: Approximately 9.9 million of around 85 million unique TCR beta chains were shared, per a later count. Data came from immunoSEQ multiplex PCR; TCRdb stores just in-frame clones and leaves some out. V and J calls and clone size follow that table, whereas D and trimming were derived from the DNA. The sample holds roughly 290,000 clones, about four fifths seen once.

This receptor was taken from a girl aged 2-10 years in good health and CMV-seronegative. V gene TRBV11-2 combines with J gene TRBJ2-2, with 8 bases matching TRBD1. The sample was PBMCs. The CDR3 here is CASSASWTGYTGELFF. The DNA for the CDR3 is TGTGCCAGCAGCGCGTCCTGGACAGGGTACACCGGGGAGCTGTTTTTT.